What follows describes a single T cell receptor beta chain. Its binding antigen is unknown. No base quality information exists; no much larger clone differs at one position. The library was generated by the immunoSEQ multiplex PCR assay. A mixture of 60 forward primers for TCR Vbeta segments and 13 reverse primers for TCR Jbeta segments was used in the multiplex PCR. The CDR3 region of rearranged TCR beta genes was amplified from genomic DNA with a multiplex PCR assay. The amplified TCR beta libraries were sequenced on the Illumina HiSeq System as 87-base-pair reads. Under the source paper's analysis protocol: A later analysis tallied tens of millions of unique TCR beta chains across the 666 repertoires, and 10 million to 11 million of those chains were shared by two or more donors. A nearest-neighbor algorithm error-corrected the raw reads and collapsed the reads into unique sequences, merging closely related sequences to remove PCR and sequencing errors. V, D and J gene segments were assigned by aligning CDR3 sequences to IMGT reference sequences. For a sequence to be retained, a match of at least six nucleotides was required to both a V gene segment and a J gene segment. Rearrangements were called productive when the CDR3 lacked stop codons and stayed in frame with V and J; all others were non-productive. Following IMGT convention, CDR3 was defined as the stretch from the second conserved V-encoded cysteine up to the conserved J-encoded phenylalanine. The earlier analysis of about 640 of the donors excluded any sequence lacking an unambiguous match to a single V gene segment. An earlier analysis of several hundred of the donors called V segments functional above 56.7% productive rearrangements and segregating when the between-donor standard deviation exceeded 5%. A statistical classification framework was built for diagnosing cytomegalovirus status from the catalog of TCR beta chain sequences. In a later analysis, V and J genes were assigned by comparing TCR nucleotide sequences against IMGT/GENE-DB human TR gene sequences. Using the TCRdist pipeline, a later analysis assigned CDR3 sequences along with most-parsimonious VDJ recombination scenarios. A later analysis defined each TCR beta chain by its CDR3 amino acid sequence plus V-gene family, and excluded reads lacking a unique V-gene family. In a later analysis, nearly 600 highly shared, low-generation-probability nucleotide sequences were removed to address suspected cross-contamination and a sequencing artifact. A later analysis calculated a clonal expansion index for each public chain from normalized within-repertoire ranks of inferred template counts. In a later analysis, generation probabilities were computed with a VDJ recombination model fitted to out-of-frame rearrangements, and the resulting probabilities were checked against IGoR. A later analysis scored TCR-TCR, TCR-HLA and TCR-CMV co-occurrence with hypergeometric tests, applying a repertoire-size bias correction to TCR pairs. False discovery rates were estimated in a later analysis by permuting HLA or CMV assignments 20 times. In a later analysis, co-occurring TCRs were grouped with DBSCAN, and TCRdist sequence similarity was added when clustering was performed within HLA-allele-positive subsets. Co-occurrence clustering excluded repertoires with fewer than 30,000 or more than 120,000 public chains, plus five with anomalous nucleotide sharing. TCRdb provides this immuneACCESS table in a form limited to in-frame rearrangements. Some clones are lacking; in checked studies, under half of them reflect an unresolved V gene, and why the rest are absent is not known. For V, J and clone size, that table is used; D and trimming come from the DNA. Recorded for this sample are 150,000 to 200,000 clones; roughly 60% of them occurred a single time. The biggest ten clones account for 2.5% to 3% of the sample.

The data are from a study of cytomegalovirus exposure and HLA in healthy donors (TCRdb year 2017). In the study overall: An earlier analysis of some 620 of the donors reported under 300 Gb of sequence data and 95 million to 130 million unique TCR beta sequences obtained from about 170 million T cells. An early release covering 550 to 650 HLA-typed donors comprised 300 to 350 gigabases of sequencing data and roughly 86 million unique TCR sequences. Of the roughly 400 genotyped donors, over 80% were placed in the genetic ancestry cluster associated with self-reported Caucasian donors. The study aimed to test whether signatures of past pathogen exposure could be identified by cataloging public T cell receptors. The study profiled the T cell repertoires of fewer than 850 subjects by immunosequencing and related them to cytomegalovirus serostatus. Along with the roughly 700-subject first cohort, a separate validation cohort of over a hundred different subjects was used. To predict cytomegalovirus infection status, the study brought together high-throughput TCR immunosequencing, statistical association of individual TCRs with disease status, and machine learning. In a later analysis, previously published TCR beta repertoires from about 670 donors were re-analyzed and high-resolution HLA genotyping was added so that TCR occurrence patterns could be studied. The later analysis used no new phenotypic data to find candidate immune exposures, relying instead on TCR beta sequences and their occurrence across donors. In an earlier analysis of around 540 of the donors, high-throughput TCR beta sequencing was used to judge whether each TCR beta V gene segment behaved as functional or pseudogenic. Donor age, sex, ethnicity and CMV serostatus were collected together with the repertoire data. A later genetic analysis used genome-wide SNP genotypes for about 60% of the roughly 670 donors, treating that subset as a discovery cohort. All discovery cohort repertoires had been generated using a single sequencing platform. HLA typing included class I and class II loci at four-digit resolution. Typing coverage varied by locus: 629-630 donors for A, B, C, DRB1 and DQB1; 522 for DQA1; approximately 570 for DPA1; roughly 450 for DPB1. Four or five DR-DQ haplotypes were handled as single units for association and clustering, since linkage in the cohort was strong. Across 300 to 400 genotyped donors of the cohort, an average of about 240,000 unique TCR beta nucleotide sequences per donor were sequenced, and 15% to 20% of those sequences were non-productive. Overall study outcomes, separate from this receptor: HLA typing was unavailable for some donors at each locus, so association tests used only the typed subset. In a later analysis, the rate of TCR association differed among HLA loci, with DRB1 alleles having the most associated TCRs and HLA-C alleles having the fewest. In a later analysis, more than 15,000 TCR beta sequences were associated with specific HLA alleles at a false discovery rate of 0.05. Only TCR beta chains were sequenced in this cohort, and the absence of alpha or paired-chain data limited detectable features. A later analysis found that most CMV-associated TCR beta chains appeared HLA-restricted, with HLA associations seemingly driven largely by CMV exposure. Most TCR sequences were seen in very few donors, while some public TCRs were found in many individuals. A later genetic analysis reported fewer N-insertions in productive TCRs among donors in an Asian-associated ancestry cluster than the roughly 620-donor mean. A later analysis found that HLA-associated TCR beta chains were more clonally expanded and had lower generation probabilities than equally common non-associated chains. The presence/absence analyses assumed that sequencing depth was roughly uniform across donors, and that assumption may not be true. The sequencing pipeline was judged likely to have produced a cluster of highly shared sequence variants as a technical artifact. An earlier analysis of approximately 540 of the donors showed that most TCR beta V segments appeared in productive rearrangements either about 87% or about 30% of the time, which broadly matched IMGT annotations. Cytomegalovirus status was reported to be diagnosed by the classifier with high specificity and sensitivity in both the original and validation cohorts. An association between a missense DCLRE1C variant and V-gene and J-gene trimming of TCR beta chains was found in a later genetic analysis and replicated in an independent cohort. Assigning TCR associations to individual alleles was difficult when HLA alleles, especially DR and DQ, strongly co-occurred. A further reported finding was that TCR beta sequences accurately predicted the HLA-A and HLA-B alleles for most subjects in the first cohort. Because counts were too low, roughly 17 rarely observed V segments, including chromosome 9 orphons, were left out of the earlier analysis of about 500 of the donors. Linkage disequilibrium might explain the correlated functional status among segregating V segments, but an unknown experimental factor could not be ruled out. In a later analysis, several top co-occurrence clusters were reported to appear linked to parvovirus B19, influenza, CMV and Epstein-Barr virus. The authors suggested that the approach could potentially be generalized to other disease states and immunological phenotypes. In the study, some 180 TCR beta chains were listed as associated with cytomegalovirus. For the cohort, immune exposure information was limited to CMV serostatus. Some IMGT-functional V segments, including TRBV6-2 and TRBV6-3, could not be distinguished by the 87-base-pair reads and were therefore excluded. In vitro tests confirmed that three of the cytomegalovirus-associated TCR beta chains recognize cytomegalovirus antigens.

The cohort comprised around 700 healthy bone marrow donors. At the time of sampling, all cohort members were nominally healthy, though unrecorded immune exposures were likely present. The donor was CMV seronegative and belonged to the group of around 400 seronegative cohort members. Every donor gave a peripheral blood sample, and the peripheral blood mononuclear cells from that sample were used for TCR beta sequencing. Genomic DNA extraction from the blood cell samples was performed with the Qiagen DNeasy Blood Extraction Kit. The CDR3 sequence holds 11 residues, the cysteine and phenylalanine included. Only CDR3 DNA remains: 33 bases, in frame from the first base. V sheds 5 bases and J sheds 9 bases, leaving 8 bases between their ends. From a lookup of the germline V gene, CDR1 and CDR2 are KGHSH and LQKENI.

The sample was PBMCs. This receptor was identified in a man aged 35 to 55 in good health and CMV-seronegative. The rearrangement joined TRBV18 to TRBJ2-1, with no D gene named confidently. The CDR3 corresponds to CASSSPSEQFF. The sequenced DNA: TGTGCCAGCTCATCGCCCAGTGAGCAGTTCTTC. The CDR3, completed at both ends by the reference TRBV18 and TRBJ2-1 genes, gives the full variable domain NAGVMQNPRHLVRRRGQEARLRCSPMKGHSHVYWYRQLPEEGLKFMVYLQKENIIDESGMPKERFSAEFPKEGPSILRIQQVVRGDSAAYFCASSSPSEQFFGPGTRLTVL.